Shown below are 9 T cell receptor beta chains from a single sample sequenced in a study of Graves' ophthalmopathy and Graves' hyperthyroidism listed by TCRdb under 2018. Sequencing relied on an Illumina HiSeq 2000. For repertoire sequencing, the TCR beta CDR3 regions were amplified from RNA transcripts. The first round was an RT-PCR using HTBI primers with the Qiagen OneStep RT-PCR kit, and this first round was followed by a second-round multiplex PCR, then size selection and purification. TCRdb handled the public reads itself, with Q25 trimming in fastp and clone calling in MiXCR, and kept productive beta chains. Under each unique CDR3 protein, matching rows form one entry showing the most common genes and DNA. The sample table records about 700,000 distinct CDR3 sequences; 40% of these occur just once. 44% of the sample rests with the top ten. Sequencing input: peripheral blood. Receptors were obtained from an adult man with Graves' ophthalmopathy.

In its sample, this clonotype was seen once. CDR3 protein: CASSSGQGPTDTQYF. The CDR3 DNA reads as TGTGCCAGCAGCTCGGGACAGGGGCCCACAGATACGCAGTATTTT. This chain connects TRBV9 to TRBJ2-3; the match to TRBD1 covers 10 bases. Trimming removed 4 bases from V and 2 bases from J; junction bases left unmatched: 4. CDR1 is SGDLS and CDR2 is YYNGEE in the germline V gene. This CDR3 contains 15 residues. The complete variable domain, with remaining parts taken from reference TRBV9 and TRBJ2-3, reads DSGVTQTPKHLITATGQRVTLRCSPRSGDLSVYWYQQSLDQGLQFLIQYYNGEERAKGNILERFSAQQFPDLHSELNLSSLELGDSALYFCASSSGQGPTDTQYFGPGTRLTVL.

In its sample, this clonotype was seen a few times. The rearrangement joins TRBV5-1 to TRBJ2-7; 7 bases agree with TRBD2. The germline V gene encodes CDR1 SGHRS and CDR2 YFSETQ. Losses at the gene ends were 2 bases for V and 7 bases for J; bases not matched to a gene: 9. CDR3 length: 14 amino acids. The CDR3 here is CASSFSLGEGEQYF. The CDR3 region has the DNA TGCGCCAGCAGCTTTTCCCTCGGGGAGGGGGAGCAGTACTTC.

Turning to this clonotype: A read error is possible here, since a much larger clone lies one base away. The CDR3 does not end in the conserved phenylalanine or tryptophan, so this is likely a read error. The chain joins TRBV10-3 to TRBJ1-2; D uncertain. Germline V gene sequence: CDR1 ENHRY, CDR2 SYGVKD. CDR3 length equals 14 residues. The germline V and J ends were trimmed by 3 bases and 1 base, with 9 bases remaining between them. The CDR3 bases are TGTGCCATCAGTGACTCACAAAATAACTATGGCTACACCCTC. It translates to CAISDSQNNYGYTL.

This clonotype was seen a handful of times. V usage is TRBV9 and J usage is TRBJ1-2; D ambiguous. Trimming took off 2 bases at V and 8 bases at J, with 13 bases between the two ends. The CDR3 loop spans 13 amino acids. Germline V gene data show CDR1 as SGDLS and CDR2 as YYNGEE. The DNA of the CDR3 is TGTGCCAGCAGCGTTTACGGAAAGGGCGGCTACACCTTC. Its translation: CASSVYGKGGYTF.

The chain has TRBV20-1 and TRBJ1-4; no clear D. Per germline, CDR1 DFQATT and CDR2 SNEGSKA (reference sequence). V was clipped by 0 bases and J by 4 bases, with 9 bases between them. CDR3 length equals 14 residues. CDR3 sequence (DNA): TGCAGTGCTAGAGAACCGGGGATTAATGAAAAACTGTTTTTT. Amino acid sequence: CSAREPGINEKLFF.

This clonotype was counted a few times. The DNA for the CDR3 is TGTGCCTGCGACAGGGGGCCAAACACTGAAGCTTTCTTT. Translating gives CACDRGPNTEAFF. J is TRBJ1-1 and V is TRBV12-3 or TRBV12-4; 10 bases match TRBD1. V shed 11 bases and J 2 bases; nucleotides not matched to a gene: 5. The CDR3 loop spans 13 amino acids.

This CDR3 reads CARAGTLWSPLHF. CDR3 coding DNA: TGTGCTAGGGCCGGGACGCTATGGTCACCCCTCCACTTT. The rearrangement joins TRBV25-1 to TRBJ1-6, with D maybe TRBD1 (5 bases). The CDR3 sequence is 13 residues long. Germline lookup yields CDR1 MGHDK and CDR2 SYGVNS.

The rearrangement uses TRBV9 and TRBJ2-7; 9 bases are shared with TRBD2. CDR3 length: 17 amino acids. V lost 0 bases and J lost 1; bases outside the gene matches: 8. The germline V gene has CDR1 SGDLS and CDR2 YYNGEE. In DNA, the CDR3 is TGTGCCAGCAGCGTAGTATCTAGCGGGACTGAATCCTACGAGCAGTACTTC. As protein: CASSVVSSGTESYEQYF.

CDR3 DNA sequence: TGTGCCAGCAGCTCCATTTTCGTTGGTGGACTAGCGGGAGGGACCCAGTACTTC. Its translation is CASSSIFVGGLAGGTQYF. The chain carries TRBV7-2 and TRBJ2-5, with 14 bases lining up with TRBD2. Losses at the gene ends were 4 bases for V and 7 bases for J; bases not matched to a gene: 14. Germline V lookup: CDR1 SGHTA, CDR2 FQGNSA. The CDR3 loop spans 18 amino acids.